Listed below are T cell receptor beta chains from one sample, sequenced in a study of T cells in Graves' hyperthyroidism and ophthalmopathy. Each CDR3 protein is one row after TCRdb ran MiXCR on the multiplex PCR reads. The sample includes approximately 250,000 distinct CDR3 sequences, approximately 23% of them seen just once. Sequenced: blood. Receptor source: a woman in her thirties or forties with Graves' ophthalmopathy. Each CDR3 is given with its conserved first and last residue. Each record gives: J gene, clone size, D gene, V gene, CDR3 DNA, CDR3 protein. D genes are given only for firm matches. The size of a clone is reported for some rows only, either as once, few or many, or as a class for expanded clones.

j_call: TRBJ2-2
clone_size: many
d_call: .
v_call: TRBV20-1
cdr3_nt: TGCAGTGCTTCTAAGGGGGGGGCTTCCACCGGGGAGCTGTTTTTT
cdr3_aa: CSASKGGASTGELFF

j_call: TRBJ2-7
clone_size: .
d_call: TRBD1
v_call: TRBV27
cdr3_nt: TGTGCCAGCAGCATCGACAGGGACAACGAGCAGTACTTC
cdr3_aa: CASSIDRDNEQYF

j_call: TRBJ1-2
clone_size: .
d_call: TRBD1
v_call: TRBV12-3/TRBV12-4
cdr3_nt: TGTGCCAGCAGTTTAATGGGACAGGGACTCCTGGGCTATGGCTACACCTTC
cdr3_aa: CASSLMGQGLLGYGYTF

j_call: TRBJ1-1
clone_size: many
d_call: .
v_call: TRBV6-1
cdr3_nt: TGTGCCAGCAGTCCCGAATGGGAAGCTTTCTTT
cdr3_aa: CASSPEWEAFF

j_call: TRBJ2-7
clone_size: few
d_call: TRBD2
v_call: TRBV6-1
cdr3_nt: TGTGCCAGCAGTCGGACTAGCGGGGGGAGTTCAGACTACGAGCAGTACTTC
cdr3_aa: CASSRTSGGSSDYEQYF

j_call: TRBJ1-1
clone_size: many
d_call: .
v_call: TRBV14
cdr3_nt: TGTGCCAGCAGCCAAGTGAGGAAGTCTGAAGCTTTCTTT
cdr3_aa: CASSQVRKSEAFF

j_call: TRBJ2-2
clone_size: few
d_call: TRBD1
v_call: TRBV6-1
cdr3_nt: TGTGCCAGCAGTGAATGGGGGACAGGGGGCCCCGGGGAGCTGTTTTTT
cdr3_aa: CASSEWGTGGPGELFF

j_call: TRBJ1-2
clone_size: many
d_call: .
v_call: TRBV19
cdr3_nt: TGTGCCAGTACCTTCACCGAGGGAGGAAGGAACTATGGCTACACCTTC
cdr3_aa: CASTFTEGGRNYGYTF

j_call: TRBJ1-2
clone_size: .
d_call: TRBD1
v_call: TRBV5-8
cdr3_nt: TGTGCCAGCAGCTTGTTCCGTCAGGGGGCGAGTGGCTACACCTTC
cdr3_aa: CASSLFRQGASGYTF

j_call: TRBJ2-7
clone_size: few
d_call: TRBD2
v_call: TRBV11-2
cdr3_nt: TGTGCCAGCAGCCTCCCGGGACTAGCGTTCGAGCAGTACTTC
cdr3_aa: CASSLPGLAFEQYF

j_call: TRBJ2-7
clone_size: many
d_call: .
v_call: TRBV6-2/TRBV6-3
cdr3_nt: TGTGCCAGCAGTTACCGACGGGAAGACTACGAGCAGTACTTC
cdr3_aa: CASSYRREDYEQYF

j_call: TRBJ1-1
clone_size: many
d_call: TRBD1
v_call: TRBV13
cdr3_nt: TGTGCCAGCAGCTACCTGACAGGGGAGGTTGAAGCTTTCTTT
cdr3_aa: CASSYLTGEVEAFF

j_call: TRBJ2-6
clone_size: many
d_call: .
v_call: TRBV5-1
cdr3_nt: TGCGCCAGCAGCGACATCAAGAGGGGGGGGGCCGGGGCCAACGTCCTGACTTTC
cdr3_aa: CASSDIKRGGAGANVLTF

j_call: TRBJ1-6
clone_size: .
d_call: .
v_call: TRBV12-3/TRBV12-4
cdr3_nt: TGTGCCAGCAGGACGACGGCGAGCTCCTATAATTCACCCCTCCACTTT
cdr3_aa: CASRTTASSYNSPLHF

j_call: TRBJ2-1
clone_size: once
d_call: .
v_call: TRBV11-2
cdr3_nt: TGTGCCAGCAGCTTAGTAGGGTACCGGGGTTACAATGAGCAGATCTTC
cdr3_aa: CASSLVGYRGYNEQIF

j_call: TRBJ1-1
clone_size: many
d_call: .
v_call: TRBV14
cdr3_nt: TGTGCCAGCAGCCAGCGTCAGCAGAGAGTAGCTTTCTTT
cdr3_aa: CASSQRQQRVAFF

j_call: TRBJ1-2
clone_size: .
d_call: TRBD1
v_call: TRBV12-5
cdr3_nt: TGTGCTAGTGGCCGCGGACAGGGAACGGATGGCTACACCTTC
cdr3_aa: CASGRGQGTDGYTF

j_call: TRBJ2-5
clone_size: many
d_call: .
v_call: TRBV6-1
cdr3_nt: TGTGCCAGCAGTGAAGCGCGCCCCTCCGGCTTTGGAAAGACCCAGTACTTC
cdr3_aa: CASSEARPSGFGKTQYF

j_call: TRBJ2-7
clone_size: many
d_call: TRBD1
v_call: TRBV5-1
cdr3_nt: TGCGCCAGCAGCTTGTTCCCGGACAGGGTCTACGAGCAGTACTTC
cdr3_aa: CASSLFPDRVYEQYF

j_call: TRBJ2-5
clone_size: .
d_call: .
v_call: TRBV2
cdr3_nt: TGTGCCAGCACGGGCCTGGTACAAGAGACCCAGTACTTC
cdr3_aa: CASTGLVQETQYF

j_call: TRBJ2-7
clone_size: many
d_call: .
v_call: TRBV29-1
cdr3_nt: TGCAGCGTTGAGGATTTCGAGCAGTACTTC
cdr3_aa: CSVEDFEQYF

j_call: TRBJ2-2
clone_size: .
d_call: .
v_call: TRBV7-3
cdr3_nt: TGTGGCAGCAGTCCGTTAATACAGAACACCGGGGAGCTGTTTTTT
cdr3_aa: CGSSPLIQNTGELFF

j_call: TRBJ2-5
clone_size: many
d_call: .
v_call: TRBV5-1
cdr3_nt: TGCGCCAGCAGCTTGGTTGCCGGCGGGGCACGAGAGACCCAGTACTTC
cdr3_aa: CASSLVAGGARETQYF

j_call: TRBJ2-2
clone_size: few
d_call: .
v_call: TRBV24-1
cdr3_nt: TGTGCCACCAGTGATTTCGGCCTAGGCGCGTGGGGGGAGCTGTTTTTT
cdr3_aa: CATSDFGLGAWGELFF

j_call: TRBJ2-1
clone_size: .
d_call: TRBD2
v_call: TRBV15
cdr3_nt: TGTGCCACCAGCAGAGGTGGGACTAGCGGAGGAGTGAAGTTCTTC
cdr3_aa: CATSRGGTSGGVKFF

j_call: TRBJ2-7
clone_size: many
d_call: TRBD2
v_call: TRBV6-5
cdr3_nt: TGTGCCAGCAGTTACTCGGTAGCGGGAGATAGGGAGCAGTACTTC
cdr3_aa: CASSYSVAGDREQYF

j_call: TRBJ2-5
clone_size: many
d_call: .
v_call: TRBV28
cdr3_nt: TGTGCCAGTCGTGATCCGCAAGAGACCCAGTACTTC
cdr3_aa: CASRDPQETQYF

j_call: TRBJ2-2
clone_size: many
d_call: .
v_call: TRBV6-2/TRBV6-3
cdr3_nt: TGTGCCAGCAGTTCTGGGACTTCCAGGACCGGGGAGCTGTTTTTT
cdr3_aa: CASSSGTSRTGELFF

j_call: TRBJ2-4
clone_size: many
d_call: .
v_call: TRBV28
cdr3_nt: TGTGCCAGCAGTTCCCGTATAGGGTGGGGGTTTCAGTACTTC
cdr3_aa: CASSSRIGWGFQYF

j_call: TRBJ2-7
clone_size: many
d_call: TRBD1
v_call: TRBV6-5
cdr3_nt: TGTGCCAGCAGTTCCCGGGACAGGGGTTACGAGCAGTACTTC
cdr3_aa: CASSSRDRGYEQYF

j_call: TRBJ2-7
clone_size: .
d_call: .
v_call: TRBV5-1
cdr3_nt: TGCGCCAGCAGCTTGCTGGGCGGAGATCTGTACGAGCAGTACTTC
cdr3_aa: CASSLLGGDLYEQYF

j_call: TRBJ1-5
clone_size: many
d_call: .
v_call: TRBV15
cdr3_nt: TGTGCCACCAAGACAGGATATAGCAATCAGCCCCAGCATTTT
cdr3_aa: CATKTGYSNQPQHF

j_call: TRBJ1-1
clone_size: many
d_call: .
v_call: TRBV5-1
cdr3_nt: TGCGCCAGCAGCTTGGAGGCCGACAGGTATCTCACTGAAGCTTTCTTT
cdr3_aa: CASSLEADRYLTEAFF

j_call: TRBJ1-1
clone_size: many
d_call: .
v_call: TRBV19
cdr3_nt: TGTGCCAGTAGTACTGGCAGAAGCGGACTAACTGAAGCTTTCTTT
cdr3_aa: CASSTGRSGLTEAFF

j_call: TRBJ2-7
clone_size: many
d_call: .
v_call: TRBV20-1
cdr3_nt: TGCAGTGCTAGGCTCCTAGAATACGAGCAGTACTTC
cdr3_aa: CSARLLEYEQYF

j_call: TRBJ1-2
clone_size: many
d_call: .
v_call: TRBV28
cdr3_nt: TGTGCCAGCAGTGCGTACTCCAGGGTGGTGGACTATGGCTACACCTTC
cdr3_aa: CASSAYSRVVDYGYTF

j_call: TRBJ2-2
clone_size: few
d_call: .
v_call: TRBV3-1
cdr3_nt: TGTGCCAGCCGTCAGGGGGGTAGCGGATTCACCGGGGAGCTGTTTTTT
cdr3_aa: CASRQGGSGFTGELFF

j_call: TRBJ2-2
clone_size: many
d_call: TRBD2
v_call: TRBV18
cdr3_nt: TGTGCCAGCTCACGCACTAGCGGGAGTATTTCCGGGGAGCTGTTTTTT
cdr3_aa: CASSRTSGSISGELFF

j_call: TRBJ1-1
clone_size: few
d_call: .
v_call: TRBV12-3/TRBV12-4
cdr3_nt: TGTGCCAGCAGTTTAAGACAGCAAGCTTTCTTT
cdr3_aa: CASSLRQQAFF

j_call: TRBJ2-5
clone_size: .
d_call: TRBD1
v_call: TRBV30
cdr3_nt: TGTGCCTGCACCGGGACAGGGGAAGAGACCCAGTACTTC
cdr3_aa: CACTGTGEETQYF

j_call: TRBJ2-4
clone_size: .
d_call: TRBD1
v_call: TRBV11-1
cdr3_nt: TGTGCCAGCACTGAACAAGGACAGGGGACTTGGTCCAAAAACATTCAGTACTTC
cdr3_aa: CASTEQGQGTWSKNIQYF

j_call: TRBJ2-5
clone_size: many
d_call: .
v_call: TRBV7-9
cdr3_nt: TGTGCCAGCAGCTTGGCTAGACAGGTGGAAGAGACCCAGTACTTC
cdr3_aa: CASSLARQVEETQYF

j_call: TRBJ1-1
clone_size: many
d_call: .
v_call: TRBV28
cdr3_nt: TGTGCCAGCAGTCGAGTGGGGAACACTGAAGCTTTCTTT
cdr3_aa: CASSRVGNTEAFF

j_call: TRBJ2-7
clone_size: many
d_call: TRBD2
v_call: TRBV4-2
cdr3_nt: TGTGCCAGCAGCCAGGGCTATCTAGCGGGGTCAAGCTCCTACGAGCAGTACTTC
cdr3_aa: CASSQGYLAGSSSYEQYF

j_call: TRBJ1-5
clone_size: many
d_call: TRBD1
v_call: TRBV30
cdr3_nt: TGTGCCTGGAGTGGGGGACAGGGGGCCCGGCCCCAGCATTTT
cdr3_aa: CAWSGGQGARPQHF

j_call: TRBJ1-5
clone_size: many
d_call: .
v_call: TRBV6-5
cdr3_nt: TGTGCCAGCACCCGAGGAGAGGGCGGCAATCAGCCCCAGCATTTT
cdr3_aa: CASTRGEGGNQPQHF